This T cell receptor beta chain comes out of a study of patients and donors after allogeneic stem cell transplantation. The germline V gene encodes CDR1 MNHNS and CDR2 SASEGT. The CDR3 contains 15 residues. V was pared by 4 bases and J by 2 bases, with 7 bases of the junction left unmatched. TCRdb called the RT-PCR reads again in MiXCR, with one record for every CDR3 protein. Of hundreds of thousands of distinct CDR3 sequences listed, roughly 17% are singletons. Only a few counts were recorded for this clonotype. The sequence derives from a human donor who was either an allogeneic HSCT recipient or a stem cell or donor lymphocyte infusion donor (not recorded which). It is not recorded whose cells these are; they may come from a transplant donor. The V call is TRBV6-1, the J call TRBJ2-7, with 8 bases aligning to TRBD1. Sequences were obtained from blood, either unsorted or a sorted T cell fraction (not recorded which). The CDR3 reads CASSVPGTGPYEQYF. CDR3 DNA: TGTGCCAGCAGTGTACCCGGGACAGGACCCTACGAGCAGTACTTC.